This T cell receptor (beta chain) was found in a study of blood T cell repertoires in COVID-19. Looking at the study overall: The United States, Italy and Spain supplied acute and convalescent COVID-19 samples.

Study members were between roughly 18 and 100 years old and lived in approximately 25 US regions. In assigning cohorts, the study relied on participant-reported clinical history. Source study methods: Estimation of nucleated cell counts relied on the amplification of reference gene primers. Measured with immunoSEQ multiplex PCR; TCRdb has only the in-frame clones, and not every one. That table gives V, J and clone size, and the DNA gave D and trimming. The table records approximately 250,000 clones, 70% to 90% of them present only once. CDR3 length: 13 amino acids. The V gene lost 5 bases and the J gene lost 4 bases, with 11 bases spanning the gap.

The rearrangement links TRBV12-3 or TRBV12-4 to TRBJ1-2, with D tentatively TRBD1 (6 bases). This receptor was taken from a middle-aged woman with acute COVID-19. The sequenced material came from PBMCs or T cells enriched from blood (not recorded which). CDR3: CASSPGASYGYTF. The CDR3 nucleotides are TGTGCCAGCAGTCCAGGGGCAAGCTATGGCTACACCTTC.